One TCR beta chain is described in this entry. TCRdb's table, derived via immunoSEQ multiplex PCR, lists solely in-frame clones and lacks some. The sample holds tens of thousands of clones; about 88% are singletons and the top ten take about 10%. The V and J ends lost 4 bases and 4 bases respectively, with 8 bases between them. This CDR3 contains 13 residues. Germline V lookup: CDR1 MNHEY, CDR2 SMNVEV (reference sequence). This entry is derived from a study of OX40 agonist ivuxolimab in advanced cancers. Study-level background: Every 2 weeks, patients received ivuxolimab intravenously, dosed at 0.01 to 10 mg/kg. Every patient in dose escalation had hepatocellular carcinoma, melanoma, renal cell or head and neck cancer.

This TCR came from an adult with an advanced solid tumor such as melanoma, head and neck, liver or kidney cancer. J is TRBJ2-1 and V is TRBV27; D is undetermined. Specimen: CD4+ or CD8+ T cells sorted from blood, collected in a trial of the OX40 agonist ivuxolimab. CDR3 amino acids: CASSSTPYNEQFF. For the CDR3, the DNA is TGTGCCAGCAGTTCAACCCCTTACAATGAGCAGTTCTTC.